The 25 T cell receptor beta chains below all came from one sample that was sequenced in a study of T cell responses to AZD1222 COVID-19 vaccine. Sequencing was performed with immunoSEQ multiplex PCR; in TCRdb, only in-frame clones are kept and a portion is missing. The sample lists about 120,000 clones, approximately 92% occurring once. This sample comprised peripheral blood, obtained on day 0 of AZD1222 vaccination. The receptor source for this set is an adult in good health.

The chain links TRBV10-3 to TRBJ2-7; perhaps TRBD1 as D (6 bases). The CDR3 sequence is 16 residues long. V dropped 4 bases and J dropped 6 bases, with 22 bases sitting between them. Germline V gives CDR1 ENHRY, CDR2 SYGVKD. This chain's CDR3 is CAISVHPEQGRGEQYF. DNA of the CDR3: TGTGCCATCAGTGTTCACCCCGAACAGGGACGGGGCGAGCAGTACTTC.

The rearrangement links TRBV7-9 to TRBJ1-6; 7 bases align to TRBD1. Germline-derived CDR1 and CDR2 are SEHNR and FQNEAQ (reference sequence). Trimming at V came to 0 bases and at J to 5 bases, leaving 4 bases not matched to a gene. CDR3 length: 16 amino acids. CDR3 amino acids: CASSLATGRNNSPLHF. DNA of the CDR3: TGTGCCAGCAGCTTAGCGACAGGGCGCAATAATTCACCCCTCCACTTT.

This clone showed up just once. The J gene is TRBJ2-2, the V gene TRBV28; 8 bases line up with TRBD2. Per germline, CDR1 MDHEN and CDR2 SYDVKM. The V segment lost 6 bases and the J segment 0 bases; nucleotides outside the gene matches: 12. CDR3 length: 18 residues. This CDR3 reads CASRLSGRDGSNTGELFF. CDR3 sequence (DNA): TGTGCCAGCAGACTGAGCGGGAGAGACGGATCGAACACCGGGGAGCTGTTTTTT.

V gene TRBV11-3 combines with J gene TRBJ2-2, with D possibly matching TRBD1 (5 bases). From germline, CDR1 is SGHNT and CDR2 YENEEA. V was clipped by 1 base and J by 4 bases, with 7 bases between them. The CDR3 is 14 residues long. The CDR3 here is CASSLGQSTGELFF. Written as DNA, the CDR3 is TGTGCCAGCAGCTTAGGACAGTCCACCGGGGAGCTGTTTTTT.

The CDR3 spells CASSSTRQESEQFF. For the CDR3, the DNA is TGTGCCAGCAGCTCGACCCGGCAGGAAAGTGAGCAGTTCTTC. The V call is TRBV7-8, the J call TRBJ2-1; D call uncertain. The V gene's germline CDR1 is SGHVS and CDR2 FQNEAQ. This CDR3 contains 14 residues. The V end was cut by 4 bases, the J end by 9 bases, with 16 bases between.

This sequence joins TRBV9 and TRBJ2-7; maybe TRBD2 (5 bases). The V gene's germline CDR1 is SGDLS and CDR2 YYNGEE. The CDR3 is 12 amino acids. V lost 3 bases, J lost 6 bases, and 10 bases lay in between. CDR3 in amino acids: CASSAAGGEQYF. The CDR3 coding sequence is TGTGCCAGCAGCGCGGCAGGAGGCGAGCAGTACTTC. Variable domain in full (rest from reference TRBV9 and TRBJ2-7): DSGVTQTPKHLITATGQRVTLRCSPRSGDLSVYWYQQSLDQGLQFLIQYYNGEERAKGNILERFSAQQFPDLHSELNLSSLELGDSALYFCASSAAGGEQYFGPGTRLTVT.

The chain combines TRBV4-3 with TRBJ2-1; D is unclear. CDR1 and CDR2 from the germline V gene are LGHNA and YSLEER. The germline V and J ends were trimmed by 1 base and 4 bases, with 8 bases remaining between them. The CDR3 loop spans 14 amino acids. The CDR3 loop is CASSQGSRYNEQFF. CDR3 in DNA: TGCGCCAGCAGCCAAGGTTCACGGTACAATGAGCAGTTCTTC.

The CDR3 nucleotides read TGTGCCAGCTTAGAGACTAGCGCTTACAATGAGCAGTTCTTC. Translation gives CASLETSAYNEQFF. The chain uses TRBV18 and TRBJ2-1; 8 nucleotides line up with TRBD2. The V and J ends lost 7 bases and 4 bases, in that order; junction bases with no gene match: 6. The CDR3 spans 14 residues. Germline lookup yields CDR1 KGHSH and CDR2 LQKENI.

V and J are TRBV11-2 and TRBJ1-2; a possible D gene is TRBD1 (5 bases). V was trimmed by 7 bases and J by 4 bases, leaving 16 bases between them. The CDR3 totals 14 residues. CDR1 SGHAT and CDR2 FQNNGV come from the germline V gene. As DNA, the CDR3 is TGTGCCAGCACCACCCGGGGGACCGTCTATGGCTACACCTTC. Protein product: CASTTRGTVYGYTF.

This chain uses TRBV30 with TRBJ1-2, with 11 bases aligning to TRBD1. CDR3 length: 15 residues. J gave up 5 bases and V 2 bases, and 7 bases lay outside the gene matches. CDR1 is GTSNPN, CDR2 SVGIG, per germline (reference sequence). This CDR3 reads CAWSPRDRGFYGYTF. The CDR3 DNA is TGTGCCTGGAGTCCCCGGGACAGGGGGTTTTATGGCTACACCTTC.

The rearrangement uses TRBV2 and TRBJ1-5; 8 nucleotides align to TRBD1. The V and J ends lost 2 bases and 4 bases, in that order; junction bases with no gene match: 4. This CDR3 has 15 amino acids. Germline V gives CDR1 SNHLY, CDR2 FYNNEI. The CDR3 loop is CASSEYRTGNQPQHF. The CDR3, as DNA: TGTGCCAGCAGTGAATATCGGACAGGGAATCAGCCCCAGCATTTT. Using reference TRBV2 and TRBJ1-5 for the parts outside the CDR3, the full variable domain is EPEVTQTPSHQVTQMGQEVILRCVPISNHLYFYWYRQILGQKVEFLVSFYNNEISEKSEIFDDQFSVERPDGSNFTLKIRSTKLEDSAMYFCASSEYRTGNQPQHFGDGTRLSIL.

The genes are TRBV7-6 and TRBJ2-5; 7 bases align to TRBD1. The V gene's germline CDR1 is SGHVS and CDR2 FNYEAQ. The V segment lost 6 bases and the J segment 4 bases; nucleotides outside the gene matches: 11. The CDR3 runs 15 residues. The CDR3 DNA reads as TGTGCCAGCAGTTCCTCAGGGGGTTTTACAGAGACCCAGTACTTC. Protein sequence: CASSSSGGFTETQYF.

This clone is medium-sized by share. This sequence joins TRBV7-9 and TRBJ2-7, with D possibly being TRBD1 (6 bases). CDR3 length: 14 amino acids. Trimming took 5 bases from V and 0 from J, leaving 11 bases between them. The V gene's germline CDR1 is SEHNR and CDR2 FQNEAQ (reference sequence). CDR3 coding DNA: TGTGCCAGCAGCCGGTCACAGGGCTCCTACGAGCAGTACTTC. Translated: CASSRSQGSYEQYF.

This clone has just one count. CDR3 sequence (DNA): TGCGCCAGCAGCCAGAGGGGGGAGGCAAAACTGTTTTTT. It codes for CASSQRGEAKLFF. The J gene is TRBJ1-4, the V gene TRBV4-3; D may be TRBD1 (6 bases). Trimming left V 3 bases short and J 10 bases short, with 12 bases between. The germline V gene has CDR1 LGHNA and CDR2 YSLEER. The CDR3 contains 13 residues.

This chain joins TRBV19 and TRBJ1-1; 7 positions agree with TRBD1. The CDR3 runs 15 residues. Germline values: CDR1 LNHDA, CDR2 SQIVND (reference sequence). V lost 4 bases to trimming and J lost 3 bases; unmatched junction nucleotides: 8. The CDR3 region is CASSRYRGGDTEAFF. Written as DNA, the CDR3 is TGTGCCAGTAGTAGATACAGGGGTGGGGACACTGAAGCTTTCTTT.

This clone has a handful of counts. This chain joins TRBV12-5 and TRBJ2-2; 7 bases fit TRBD1. This CDR3 spans 18 amino acids. V lost 2 bases to trimming and J lost 3 bases; unmatched junction nucleotides: 12. Germline V gene sequence: CDR1 LGHNT, CDR2 FRNRAP. DNA of the CDR3: TGTGCTAGTGGTTTGCACCTGACAGGGAAGAGTGACACCGGGGAGCTGTTTTTT. It codes for CASGLHLTGKSDTGELFF. Looking up the rest from reference TRBV12-5 and TRBJ2-2 gives the full variable domain: DARVTQTPRHKVTEMGQEVTMRCQPILGHNTVFWYRQTMMQGLELLAYFRNRAPLDDSGMPKDRFSAEMPDATLATLKIQPSEPRDSAVYFCASGLHLTGKSDTGELFFGEGSRLTVL.

This chain connects TRBV15 to TRBJ2-7; 11 bases fit TRBD2. The CDR3 loop spans 15 amino acids. Germline V gene sequence: CDR1 LNHNV, CDR2 YYDKDF (reference sequence). With 3 bases clipped from V and 5 bases from J, the junction kept 6 bases outside the gene matches. The CDR3 DNA is TGTGCCACCAGCAGGGGCTTAGCGGGAGGGGACGAGCAGTACTTC. As protein: CATSRGLAGGDEQYF.

J is TRBJ1-1 and V is TRBV6-5; D call uncertain. Per the germline V gene, CDR1 is MNHEY and CDR2 is SVGAGI. CDR3 length: 13 amino acids. V gave up 2 bases and J gave up 4 bases, with 8 bases separating them. CDR3 sequence (DNA): TGTGCCAGCAGTTACGGCGTGGGCACTGAAGCTTTCTTT. As protein: CASSYGVGTEAFF.

The chain uses TRBV5-6 and TRBJ2-2; tentative D call: TRBD2 (6 bases). Trimming left V 2 bases short and J 4 bases short, with 15 bases between. The CDR3 spans 16 residues. The germline V gene has CDR1 SGHDT and CDR2 YYEEEE. CDR3 loop: CASSLGLTGVTGELFF. CDR3 in DNA: TGTGCCAGCAGCTTAGGGCTGACGGGGGTCACCGGGGAGCTGTTTTTT.

The chain couples TRBV3-1 (or the pseudogene TRBV3-2) to TRBJ2-7; TRBD2 might be the D (6 bases). The CDR3 length is 13 residues. Germline values: CDR1 LGHDT, CDR2 YNNKEL (reference sequence). V shed 1 base and J shed 4 bases, with 8 bases lying between them. This CDR3 is CASSQGAGYEQYF. The CDR3 DNA is TGTGCCAGCAGCCAAGGTGCGGGATACGAGCAGTACTTC.

This chain links TRBV5-4 with TRBJ1-2; 7 bases match TRBD1. CDR3 length: 14 amino acids. V trimming: 4 bases; J trimming: 6 bases; junction bases outside the gene matches: 9. Germline CDR1 and CDR2: SGHNT and YYREEE (reference sequence). The CDR3, as DNA: TGTGCCAGCAGCCTGACAGGGTCCCTTAATGGCTACACCTTC. Translating it yields CASSLTGSLNGYTF. Together with reference TRBV5-4 and TRBJ1-2, the CDR3 gives the full variable domain: ETGVTQSPTHLIKTRGQQVTLRCSSQSGHNTVSWYQQALGQGPQFIFQYYREEENGRGNFPPRFSGLQFPNYSSELNVNALELDDSALYLCASSLTGSLNGYTFGSGTRLTVV.

The chain links TRBV2 to TRBJ2-3; 8 bases fit TRBD2. Germline V gene sequence: CDR1 SNHLY, CDR2 FYNNEI. Trimming took 11 bases from V and 0 from J; bases not matched to a gene: 13. This CDR3 contains 16 residues. The CDR3 sequence: CAGLAEGGASTDTQYF. CDR3 sequence (DNA): TGTGCCGGACTAGCAGAGGGCGGAGCTAGCACAGATACGCAGTATTTT.

The chain carries TRBV2 and TRBJ2-1; TRBD2 matches at 12 bases. V trimming: 5 bases; J trimming: 15 bases; junction bases outside the gene matches: 17. The CDR3 consists of 16 residues. CDR1 and CDR2 (germline): SNHLY, FYNNEI. This chain's CDR3 is CASSLGLAGSLVVRFF. The CDR3 nucleotides are TGTGCCAGCAGTCTAGGACTAGCGGGATCGCTTGTGGTTCGGTTCTTC. The full variable domain, completed using reference TRBV2 and TRBJ2-1, is EPEVTQTPSHQVTQMGQEVILRCVPISNHLYFYWYRQILGQKVEFLVSFYNNEISEKSEIFDDQFSVERPDGSNFTLKIRSTKLEDSAMYFCASSLGLAGSLVVRFFGPGTRLTVL.

Note on this clone: In the same sample, other DNA sequences code for this CDR3. This rearrangement joins TRBV5-1 to TRBJ1-1; D not certain. CDR1 and CDR2 (germline): SGHRS, YFSETQ. CDR3 length: 14 amino acids. Trimming pared 0 bases from V and 0 bases from J, leaving 6 bases between. CDR3 nucleotide sequence: TGCGCCAGCAGCTTGGGGGATATGAACACTGAAGCTTTCTTT. It is translated as CASSLGDMNTEAFF.

This sequence joins TRBV28 and TRBJ1-6; D is possibly TRBD1 (5 bases). The length of the CDR3 is 14 residues. The V gene's germline CDR1 is MDHEN and CDR2 SYDVKM. V was shortened by 4 bases and J by 11 bases, with 15 bases between the two germline ends. This CDR3 reads CASSSRVGVAPLHF. CDR3 nucleotides: TGTGCCAGCAGTTCCCGGGTAGGGGTGGCACCCCTCCACTTT.